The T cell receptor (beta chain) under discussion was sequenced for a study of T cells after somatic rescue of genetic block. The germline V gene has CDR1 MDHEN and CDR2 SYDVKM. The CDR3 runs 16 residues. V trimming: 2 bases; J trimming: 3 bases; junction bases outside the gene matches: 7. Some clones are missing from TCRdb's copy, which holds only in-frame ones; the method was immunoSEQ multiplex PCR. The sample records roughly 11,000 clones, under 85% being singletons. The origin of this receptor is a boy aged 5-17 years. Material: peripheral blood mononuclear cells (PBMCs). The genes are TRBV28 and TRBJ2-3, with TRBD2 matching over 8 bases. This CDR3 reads CASSLVGAGATDTQYF. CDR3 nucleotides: TGTGCCAGCAGTTTAGTCGGAGCGGGAGCAACAGATACGCAGTATTTT.